The 31 T cell receptor beta chains given below trace back to one sample, sequenced in a study of T cells in Graves' hyperthyroidism and ophthalmopathy. Amplification targeted TCR beta CDR3 regions from RNA transcripts. The TCR CDR3 was amplified in a first-round RT-PCR using the HTBI primer set. TCRdb ran MiXCR on the multiplex PCR reads and lists one entry per CDR3 protein. This sample has 600,000 to 650,000 distinct CDR3 sequences, with less than 25% found just once. Specimen: blood. The source is a man younger than 40 with Graves' ophthalmopathy.

The V and J genes are TRBV19 and TRBJ2-3; 8 bases are shared with TRBD2. Germline assignment: CDR1 LNHDA and CDR2 SQIVND (reference sequence). This CDR3 region has 16 residues. J gave up 0 bases and V 4 bases, and 6 bases lay outside the gene matches. In DNA form, the CDR3 reads TGTGCCAGTAGTACTCTACTAGCGGAAAGCACAGATACGCAGTATTTT. It encodes CASSTLLAESTDTQYF.

There are a few counts of this clonotype. This chain links TRBV20-1 with TRBJ2-2, with TRBD1 matching over 8 bases. With 6 bases clipped from V and 1 base from J, the junction kept 4 bases outside the gene matches. Germline V gives CDR1 DFQATT, CDR2 SNEGSKA (reference sequence). This CDR3 is 14 amino acids long. CDR3 nucleotides: TGCAGTGCCTTTGGACAGGGGAACACCGGGGAGCTGTTTTTT. Translating gives CSAFGQGNTGELFF.

A few counts support this clonotype. V gene TRBV20-1 combines with J gene TRBJ2-5; D may be TRBD1 or TRBD2 (6 bases each). CDR3 length: 14 amino acids. The ends were cut back, 1 base at V and 5 bases at J, with 14 bases in the middle. Germline lookup yields CDR1 DFQATT and CDR2 SNEGSKA (reference sequence). The CDR3 DNA sequence: TGCAGTGCTAGAGTAGGGGGGTCTTGGGAGACCCAGTACTTC. As protein: CSARVGGSWETQYF.

The chain has TRBV20-1 and TRBJ1-5; 8 nucleotides agree with TRBD1. V dropped 1 base and J dropped 7; count of bases not matched to a gene: 6. CDR1 DFQATT and CDR2 SNEGSKA come from the germline V gene (reference sequence). The CDR3 has 14 residues. The CDR3 coding sequence is TGCAGTGCTAGAGCGGACAGGGTAGAACAGCCCCAGCATTTT. Its protein product is CSARADRVEQPQHF.

CDR3 nucleotide sequence: TGTGCCAGCAGCCGGATGAGGCGGGAGGGGAACAATGAGCAGTTCTTC. Translation: CASSRMRREGNNEQFF. The chain recombines TRBV7-9 with TRBJ2-1; 9 bases line up with TRBD2. The V gene end was trimmed by 5 bases and the J gene end by 5 bases; junction bases not matched to a gene: 10. Germline values: CDR1 SEHNR, CDR2 FQNEAQ (reference sequence). CDR3 length equals 16 residues.

CDR3 nucleotide sequence: TGCAGTGCTAGTTTGCGGGAAGGCACAGATACGCAGTATTTT. This gives the protein CSASLREGTDTQYF. This sequence joins TRBV20-1 and TRBJ2-3; weak D call: TRBD2 (6 bases). CDR1 is DFQATT and CDR2 is SNEGSKA in the germline V gene (reference sequence). V was shortened by 3 bases and J by 1 base, with 11 bases between the two germline ends. The CDR3 totals 14 residues.

DNA for the CDR3: TGTGCCAGTAGTATCGGACAGGAATACAATGAGCAGTTCTTC. It codes for CASSIGQEYNEQFF. The V and J genes are TRBV19 and TRBJ2-1; 7 nucleotides agree with TRBD1. The CDR3 totals 14 residues. The germline V gene encodes CDR1 LNHDA and CDR2 SQIVND (reference sequence). V lost 3 bases and J lost 4; bases outside the gene matches: 3.

This clonotype occurred a few times. The V gene is TRBV9, the J gene TRBJ1-2, with 8 bases lining up with TRBD1. The trim removed 0 bases at V and 3 bases at J, leaving 4 bases unmatched. The CDR3 spans 15 residues. Germline CDR1 reads SGDLS; CDR2 reads YYNGEE. DNA of the CDR3: TGTGCCAGCAGCGTAGCGGACAGGGAGTACTATGGCTACACCTTC. Translated, it gives CASSVADREYYGYTF.

At least ten counts were recorded for this clonotype. The V and J genes are TRBV28 and TRBJ2-7, with TRBD1 identical over 8 bases. This CDR3 is 19 amino acids long. Germline V gene data show CDR1 as MDHEN and CDR2 as SYDVKM. The V and J ends lost 4 bases and 7 bases, in that order; junction bases with no gene match: 24. CDR3 sequence reads: CASSSNPRWQGAHLGEQYF. DNA of the CDR3: TGTGCCAGCAGTTCCAACCCCCGGTGGCAGGGGGCCCATCTAGGGGAGCAGTACTTC.

This clonotype was found many times. The chain carries TRBV28 and TRBJ1-6, with D unresolved. V shed 2 bases and J shed 6 bases, with 8 bases lying between them. Germline loops: CDR1 MDHEN, CDR2 SYDVKM. The CDR3 extends over 14 amino acids. The CDR3 here is CASSLERFNSPLHF. CDR3 bases: TGTGCCAGCAGTTTAGAAAGATTTAATTCACCCCTCCACTTT.

The chain combines TRBV2 with TRBJ2-1; 7 nucleotides agree with TRBD2. The V gene's germline CDR1 is SNHLY and CDR2 FYNNEI. V lost 3 bases, J lost 4 bases, and 9 bases stayed unmatched. The CDR3 spans 16 residues. CDR3 residues: CASSEWASGAYNEQFF. CDR3 nucleotides: TGTGCCAGCAGTGAGTGGGCGAGCGGGGCTTACAATGAGCAGTTCTTC.

The chain has TRBV7-9 and TRBJ1-1, with D maybe TRBD1 (6 bases). The V end lost 7 bases, the J end lost 5 bases, and 20 bases lay between the germline ends. Germline CDR1 is SEHNR and CDR2 is FQNEAQ (reference sequence). The CDR3 totals 15 residues. CDR3: CASTAIEGGRTEAFF. The CDR3 DNA reads TGTGCCAGCACCGCCATCGAAGGGGGTCGTACTGAAGCTTTCTTT. Full variable domain (remainder filled in from reference TRBV7-9 and TRBJ1-1): DTGVSQNPRHKITKRGQNVTFRCDPISEHNRLYWYRQTLGQGPEFLTYFQNEAQLEKSRLLSDRFSAERPKGSFSTLEIQRTEQGDSAMYLCASTAIEGGRTEAFFGQGTRLTVV.

In regard to this clonotype: The CDR3 end shows no conserved phenylalanine or tryptophan, and so a read error is likely. The gene calls are TRBV7-2 and TRBJ2-1, with a weak D call TRBD2 (5 bases). The V gene lost 7 bases and the J gene lost 3 bases, with 19 bases spanning the gap. The germline V gene encodes CDR1 SGHTA and CDR2 FQGNSA. This CDR3 is 16 amino acids long. The CDR3 loop is CASNPAEGSLYNEQFS. For the CDR3, the DNA is TGTGCCAGCAATCCCGCAGAGGGTAGCCTCTACAATGAGCAGTTCTCC.

This clonotype has ten or more counts. The rearrangement uses TRBV6-1 and TRBJ2-7, with a possible D match to TRBD2 (6 bases). Trimming left V 4 bases short and J 1 base short, with 14 bases between. This CDR3 is built from 15 residues. The germline CDR1 and CDR2 sequences are MNHNS and SASEGT. CDR3 sequence (DNA): TGTGCCAGCAGTGGCCGGACGGGGAGGTCCTACGAGCAGTACTTC. Its protein is CASSGRTGRSYEQYF.

The chain uses TRBV20-1 and TRBJ2-2; D call uncertain. Germline-derived CDR1 and CDR2 are DFQATT and SNEGSKA (reference sequence). The V end lost 2 bases, the J end lost 1 base, and 8 bases lay between the germline ends. This CDR3 region has 14 residues. The CDR3 spells CSARSAMNTGELFF. CDR3 nucleotides: TGCAGTGCTAGATCTGCGATGAACACCGGGGAGCTGTTTTTT.

In this sample, this clonotype turned up once. The chain links TRBV25-1 to TRBJ2-7; 7 bases agree with TRBD2. V was pared by 6 bases and J by 5 bases, with 4 bases of the junction left unmatched. Germline loops: CDR1 MGHDK, CDR2 SYGVNS. This CDR3 spans 12 amino acids. The CDR3 DNA reads as TGTGCCAGCAGGGGGGGGTTCGACGAGCAGTACTTC. This encodes CASRGGFDEQYF.

This chain connects TRBV7-2 to TRBJ2-3; 7 bases fit TRBD2. Germline lookup yields CDR1 SGHTA and CDR2 FQGNSA. The CDR3 is 16 residues long. V was pared by 6 bases and J by 4 bases, with 13 bases of the junction left unmatched. This CDR3 is CASSLVGTGGPDTQYF. CDR3 coding DNA: TGTGCCAGCAGTCTCGTTGGGACGGGAGGTCCAGATACGCAGTATTTT. Together with reference TRBV7-2 and TRBJ2-3, the CDR3 gives the full variable domain: GAGVSQSPSNKVTEKGKDVELRCDPISGHTALYWYRQSLGQGLEFLIYFQGNSAPDKSGLPSDRFSAERTGGSVSTLTIQRTQQEDSAVYLCASSLVGTGGPDTQYFGPGTRLTVL.

This clonotype was seen a few times. The chain combines TRBV9 with TRBJ1-5; 7 nucleotides match TRBD1. This CDR3 has 14 residues. V lost 0 bases to trimming and J lost 5 bases; unmatched junction nucleotides: 2. Germline CDR1 SGDLS, CDR2 YYNGEE. The CDR3 is CASSVDGTDQPQHF. The CDR3 DNA follows: TGTGCCAGCAGCGTAGATGGGACAGATCAGCCCCAGCATTTT.

Comment on this clonotype: Germline and junction disagree at one end, which may indicate a read error. The chain has TRBV29-1 and TRBJ2-7; weak D call: TRBD1 (6 bases). Germline V gene sequence: CDR1 SQVTM, CDR2 ANQGSEA. The CDR3 runs 13 residues. CDR3 DNA sequence: TGCAGCGTTGAAGGACAGGCCTCCTACGAGCGGTACTTC. The encoded protein is CSVEGQASYERYF.

In DNA form, the CDR3 reads TGTGCCAGCAGCTCCCGCGGGTCCGAGAGCGTGTATTTT. This encodes CASSSRGSESVYF. This chain uses TRBV7-9 with TRBJ2-3, with a weak D call TRBD2 (5 bases). Germline V gene lookup returns CDR1 SEHNR and CDR2 FQNEAQ (reference sequence). CDR3 length: 13 amino acids. V gave up 4 bases and J gave up 14 bases, with 19 bases separating them.

In its sample, this clonotype was seen a few times. The V and J genes are TRBV20-1 and TRBJ2-3; 12 nucleotides match TRBD2. The CDR3 is 16 residues long. The ends lost 0 bases at V and 2 bases at J; junction bases unmatched: 3. Looked up from germline, CDR1 is DFQATT and CDR2 is SNEGSKA (reference sequence). The chain's CDR3 is CSAREPSGRATDTQYF. The CDR3 DNA follows: TGCAGTGCTAGAGAGCCTAGCGGGAGGGCCACAGATACGCAGTATTTT.

In this sample, this clonotype turned up many times. This CDR3 reads CASDLTGTTLRRDEQFF. The CDR3 region has the DNA TGTGCCAGCGATCTTACCGGGACCACCCTTAGGAGAGATGAGCAGTTCTTC. V usage is TRBV2 and J usage is TRBJ2-1; the D gene could be TRBD1 or TRBD2 (5 bases each). This CDR3 is 17 amino acids long. Germline CDR1 is SNHLY and CDR2 is FYNNEI. Trimming shortened V by 8 bases and J by 8 bases, and 28 bases separated the two germline ends.

Many counts were recorded for this clonotype. The V gene is TRBV5-1, the J gene TRBJ2-3, with 9 bases aligning to TRBD1. Germline V lookup: CDR1 SGHRS, CDR2 YFSETQ. The CDR3 contains 14 residues. Trimming took 4 bases from V and 6 from J; bases not matched to a gene: 6. CDR3 region: CASSKGQGRDTQYF. CDR3 nucleotides: TGCGCCAGCAGCAAAGGACAGGGGAGGGATACGCAGTATTTT.

V gene TRBV24-1 combines with J gene TRBJ2-5; D is perhaps TRBD2 (5 bases). Germline CDR1 reads KGHDR; CDR2 reads SFDVKD. V lost 2 bases to trimming and J lost 5 bases, with 5 bases between them. This CDR3 contains 12 residues. The DNA of the CDR3 is TGTGCCACCAGTGATTCGGGGGAGACCCAGTACTTC. The encoded protein is CATSDSGETQYF.

In its sample, this clonotype was seen a few times. V gene TRBV28 combines with J gene TRBJ2-7; TRBD2 is a possible D gene (7 bases). The CDR3 extends over 15 amino acids. Germline CDR1 and CDR2: MDHEN and SYDVKM. Trimming left V 4 bases short and J 2 bases short, with 15 bases between. The DNA of the CDR3 is TGTGCCAGCAGTTATGCGGGGGCTAATACCTACGAGCAGTACTTC. This encodes CASSYAGANTYEQYF. Supplemented by reference TRBV28 and TRBJ2-7, the full variable domain reads DVKVTQSSRYLVKRTGEKVFLECVQDMDHENMFWYRQDPGLGLRLIYFSYDVKMKEKGDIPEGYSVSREKKERFSLILESASTNQTSMYLCASSYAGANTYEQYFGPGTRLTVT.

The sample holds many counts of this clonotype. V usage is TRBV28 and J usage is TRBJ1-1; D is perhaps TRBD1 (6 bases). V shed 7 bases and J shed 5 bases, with 14 bases lying between them. Germline V gene data show CDR1 as MDHEN and CDR2 as SYDVKM. This CDR3 comprises 13 residues. CDR3: CASISRQGTEAFF. The CDR3 nucleotides read TGTGCCAGCATAAGCCGCCAGGGGACTGAAGCTTTCTTT. The whole variable domain, remainder taken from reference TRBV28 and TRBJ1-1, is DVKVTQSSRYLVKRTGEKVFLECVQDMDHENMFWYRQDPGLGLRLIYFSYDVKMKEKGDIPEGYSVSREKKERFSLILESASTNQTSMYLCASISRQGTEAFFGQGTRLTVV.

This clonotype has a count of ten or more. CDR3 DNA sequence: TGTGCCAGCAGTGCCAGAAGGACTAGCGGGAGCTCCTACAATGAGCAGTTCTTC. This translates into CASSARRTSGSSYNEQFF. The genes are TRBV6-1 and TRBJ2-1; 13 bases agree with TRBD2. The CDR3 is 18 residues long. Trimming cost V 4 bases and J 0 bases; bases outside gene matches: 6. The germline gives CDR1 MNHNS, CDR2 SASEGT.

V is TRBV11-2 and J is TRBJ1-1; D unresolved. The germline CDR1 and CDR2 sequences are SGHAT and FQNNGV. The CDR3 consists of 12 residues. V lost 5 bases and J 3 bases, leaving 7 bases between the germline ends. The CDR3 sequence: CASSARDTEAFF. CDR3 nucleotides: TGTGCCAGCAGCGCACGGGACACTGAAGCTTTCTTT. The full variable domain, completed using reference TRBV11-2 and TRBJ1-1, is EAGVAQSPRYKIIEKRQSVAFWCNPISGHATLYWYQQILGQGPKLLIQFQNNGVVDDSQLPKDRFSAERLKGVDSTLKIQPAKLEDSAVYLCASSARDTEAFFGQGTRLTVV.

This clonotype has just a few counts. The V call is TRBV27, the J call TRBJ2-1, with 16 bases identical to TRBD2. With 6 bases clipped from V and 14 bases from J, the junction kept 7 bases outside the gene matches. Germline-derived CDR1 and CDR2 are MNHEY and SMNVEV (reference sequence). The CDR3 extends over 14 amino acids. CDR3 sequence (DNA): TGTGCCAGCAGCCCACCGGGACTAGCGGGGGGGGAGTTCTTC. This gives the protein CASSPPGLAGGEFF.

This clonotype was seen a few times. The chain couples TRBV20-1 to TRBJ2-7, with D perhaps assigned TRBD1 or TRBD2 (5 bases each). The CDR3 is 16 residues long. Trimming removed 3 bases at V and 6 bases at J, with 24 bases between. The germline gives CDR1 DFQATT, CDR2 SNEGSKA (reference sequence). Here the CDR3 reads CSASPPGRLPYSEQYF. The CDR3 DNA follows: TGCAGTGCTAGTCCCCCGGGACGCCTCCCATACAGCGAGCAGTACTTC.

This clonotype appeared many times. This chain connects TRBV30 to TRBJ1-1; no firm D call. The CDR3 runs to 14 residues. Trimming took off 0 bases at V and 1 base at J, with 9 bases between the two ends. The germline V gene has CDR1 GTSNPN and CDR2 SVGIG (reference sequence). In DNA form, the CDR3 reads TGTGCCTGGAGTGTGCCCGAATCGAACACTGAAGCTTTCTTT. Its translation: CAWSVPESNTEAFF. Supplemented by reference TRBV30 and TRBJ1-1, the full variable domain reads SQTIHQWPATLVQPVGSPLSLECTVEGTSNPNLYWYRQAAGRGLQLLFYSVGIGQISSEVPQNLSASRPQDRQFILSSKKLLLSDSGFYLCAWSVPESNTEAFFGQGTRLTVV.